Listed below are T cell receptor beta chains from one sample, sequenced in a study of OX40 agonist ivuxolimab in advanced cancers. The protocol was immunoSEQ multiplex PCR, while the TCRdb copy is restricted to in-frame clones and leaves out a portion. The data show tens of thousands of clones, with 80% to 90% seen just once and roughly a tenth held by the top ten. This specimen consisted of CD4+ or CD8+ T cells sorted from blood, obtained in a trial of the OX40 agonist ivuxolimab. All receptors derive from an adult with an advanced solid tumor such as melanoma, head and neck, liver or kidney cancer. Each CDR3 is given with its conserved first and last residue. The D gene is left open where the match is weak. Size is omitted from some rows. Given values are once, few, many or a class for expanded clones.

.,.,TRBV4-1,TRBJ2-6,TGCGCCAGCAGCCAAGGAATCCGCCGTGGGGCCAACGTCCTGACTTTC,CASSQGIRRGANVLTF
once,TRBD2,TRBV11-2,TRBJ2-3,TGTGCCAGCAGCTGGGAAGCGGGGGGGCCGTATACGCAGTATTTT,CASSWEAGGPYTQYF
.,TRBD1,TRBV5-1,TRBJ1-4,TGCGCCAGCAAAACGACAGGGACAGGGCCTGAAAAACTGTTTTTT,CASKTTGTGPEKLFF
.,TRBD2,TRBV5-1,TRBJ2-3,TGCGCCAGCAGCTTGAGCGGGGGCACAGATACGCAGTATTTT,CASSLSGGTDTQYF
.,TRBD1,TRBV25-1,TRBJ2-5,TGTGCCAGCAGTGACTCAGGGGGCCGAGAGACCCAGTACTTC,CASSDSGGRETQYF
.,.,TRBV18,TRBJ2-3,TGTGCCAGCTCACCGGAGTTGAGCACAGATACGCAGTATTTT,CASSPELSTDTQYF
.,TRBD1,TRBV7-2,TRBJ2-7,TGTGCCAGCAGCTACTCAGGGGGCTACGAGCAGTACTTC,CASSYSGGYEQYF
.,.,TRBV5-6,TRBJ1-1,TGTGCCAGCTCCAGCCGGGCAGAAGCTTTCTTT,CASSSRAEAFF
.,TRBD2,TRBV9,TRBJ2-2,TGTGCCAGCAGCGCCCGTTGGGACTACCTCACCGGGGAGCTGTTTTTT,CASSARWDYLTGELFF
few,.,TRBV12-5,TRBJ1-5,TGTGCTAGTGGTTTGGGGCAGCATCAGCCCCAGCATTTT,CASGLGQHQPQHF
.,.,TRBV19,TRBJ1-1,TGTGCCAGTAGTAACTTCTTACGCTGGGGCGGGAACACTGAAGCTTTCTTT,CASSNFLRWGGNTEAFF
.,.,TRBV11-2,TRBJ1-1,TGTGCCAGCAGTTTTCGCGGACAGCCGAGCACTGAAGCTTTCTTT,CASSFRGQPSTEAFF
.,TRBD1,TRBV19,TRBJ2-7,TGTGCCAGTAGTACCCTCAGGACCCGGGACAGGGCCGAGCAGTACTTC,CASSTLRTRDRAEQYF
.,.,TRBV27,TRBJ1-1,TGTGCCAGCATTAGGGGAACTGAAGCTTTCTTT,CASIRGTEAFF
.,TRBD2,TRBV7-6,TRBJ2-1,TGTGCCAGCAGCTTAGGGCTAGCGGGAAGTGAGCAGTTCTTC,CASSLGLAGSEQFF
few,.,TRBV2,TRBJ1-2,TGTGCCAGCAGTGAAGACAGGGCTCCAGATGGCTACACCTTC,CASSEDRAPDGYTF
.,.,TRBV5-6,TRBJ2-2,TGTGCCAGCAGCTACCGAACGGGAGCGATCCCAGGGGAGCTGTTTTTT,CASSYRTGAIPGELFF
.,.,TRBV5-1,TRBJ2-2,TGCGCCAGCAGCTTGGTCACAGGGATGGGGGAGCTGTTTTTT,CASSLVTGMGELFF
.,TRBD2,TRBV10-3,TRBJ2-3,TGTGCCATAGGGACTAGCGGGAGTAGGGATACGCAGTATTTT,CAIGTSGSRDTQYF
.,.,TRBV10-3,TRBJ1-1,TGTGCCATCTGTTGGGGGTGGAACACTGAAGCTTTCTTT,CAICWGWNTEAFF
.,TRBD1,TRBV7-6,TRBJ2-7,TGTGCCAGCAGCCCCCAAACCCGGACAGGGTCCGAGCAGTACTTC,CASSPQTRTGSEQYF
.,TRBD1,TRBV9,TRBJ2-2,TGTGCCAGCAGCCCCCGGGACAGGGGGGAGCTGTTTTTT,CASSPRDRGELFF
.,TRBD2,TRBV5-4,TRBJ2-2,TGTGCCAGCAGCTCCAGGACTAGCGGGAGAAGGAGCACCGGGGAGCTGTTTTTT,CASSSRTSGRRSTGELFF
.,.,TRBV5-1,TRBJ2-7,TGCGCCAGCAGCCGCAGCTACGAGCAGTACTTC,CASSRSYEQYF
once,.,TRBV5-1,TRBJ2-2,TGCGCCAGCACCGGGGGGAACACCGGGGAGCTGTTTTTT,CASTGGNTGELFF
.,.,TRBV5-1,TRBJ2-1,TGCGCCAGCAGCTTCGAGGGGGGCCTATCGAGCAATGAGCAGTTCTTC,CASSFEGGLSSNEQFF
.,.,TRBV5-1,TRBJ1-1,TGCGCCAGCAGCTTGTTTCGGACGAACACTGAAGCTTTCTTT,CASSLFRTNTEAFF
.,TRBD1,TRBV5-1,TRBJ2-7,TGCGCCAGCAGCACAACCGGGACAGGGACCGAGCGGTACTTC,CASSTTGTGTERYF
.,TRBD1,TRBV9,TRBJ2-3,TGTGCCAGCAGCGTAGGGACAGGAGATAGCACAGATACGCAGTATTTT,CASSVGTGDSTDTQYF
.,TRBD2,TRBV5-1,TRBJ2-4,TGCGCCAGCAGCTTGGTGAGTAGCGGGAGAGCCAAAAACATTCAGTACTTC,CASSLVSSGRAKNIQYF
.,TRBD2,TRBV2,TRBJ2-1,TGTGCCAGCAGGGGGGGGAGCTCCTACAATGAGCAGTTCTTC,CASRGGSSYNEQFF
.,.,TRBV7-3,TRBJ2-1,TGTGCCAGCAGCCTCCAGTCAACGGGGTACAATGAGCAGTTCTTC,CASSLQSTGYNEQFF
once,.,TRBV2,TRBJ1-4,TGTGCCAGCAGCGCCCGGGCGAGGGAGGCTAATGAAAAACTGTTTTTT,CASSARAREANEKLFF
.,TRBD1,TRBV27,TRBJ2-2,TGTGCCAGCAGCGTCCCGGGACAGGGAAGGTGGGAGCTGTTTTTT,CASSVPGQGRWELFF
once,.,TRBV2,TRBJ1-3,TGTGCCAGCACCCGCAGTGGGGGAAACACCATATATTTT,CASTRSGGNTIYF
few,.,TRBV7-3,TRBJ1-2,TGTGCCAGCAGCTTGGGGGATCCGACCGTCTATGGCTACACCTTC,CASSLGDPTVYGYTF
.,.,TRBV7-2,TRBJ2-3,TGTGCCAGCAGCCTATCTGTAGATACGCAGTATTTT,CASSLSVDTQYF
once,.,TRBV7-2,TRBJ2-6,TGTGCCAGCAGCCCCCAGGGGGGATCTGGGGCCAACGTCCTGACTTTC,CASSPQGGSGANVLTF
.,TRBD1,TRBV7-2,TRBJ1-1,TGTGCCAGCAGCTTAGATAGGGGGGGGACAGAAGGTTTT,CASSLDRGGTEGF
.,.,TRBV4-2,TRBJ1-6,TGTGCCAGCAGCCCCCCGCTCTTTGTAGAGTCACCCCTCCACTTT,CASSPPLFVESPLHF
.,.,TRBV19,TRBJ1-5,TGTGCCAGTAGTATCGACGGGAGGGCATCCTCGCGCAATCAGCCCCAGCATTTT,CASSIDGRASSRNQPQHF
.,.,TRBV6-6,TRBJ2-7,TGTGCCAGCAGTTTAGCGGTCTCCTACGAGCAGTACTTC,CASSLAVSYEQYF
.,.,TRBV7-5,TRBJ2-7,TGTGCCAGAATACGGACAGGGGCGAGGGAGCAGTACTTC,CARIRTGAREQYF
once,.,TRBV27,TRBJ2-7,TGTGCCAGCAGTCCTTCAGTCTCCTACGAGCAGTACTTC,CASSPSVSYEQYF
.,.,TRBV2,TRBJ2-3,TGTGCCAGCTCCCAAGATACGCAGTATTTT,CASSQDTQYF
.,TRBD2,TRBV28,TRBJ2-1,TGTGCCAGCAGTTTGGTGTCTAGCGGGAAAAATGAGCAGTTCTTC,CASSLVSSGKNEQFF
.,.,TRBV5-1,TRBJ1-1,TGCGCCAGCAGCTTGGGGGCCAGCACTGAAGCTTTCTTT,CASSLGASTEAFF
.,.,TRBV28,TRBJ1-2,TGTGCCAGCAGTTTAGATCCTAACTATGGCTACACCTTC,CASSLDPNYGYTF
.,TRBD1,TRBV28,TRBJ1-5,TGTGCCAGCAGTTTAAGACAGGGGGCGTATCAGCCCCAGCATTTT,CASSLRQGAYQPQHF
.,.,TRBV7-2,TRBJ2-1,TGTGCCAGCAGCTTAGCATTGGGGGGGCCCTACAATGAGCAGTTCTTC,CASSLALGGPYNEQFF
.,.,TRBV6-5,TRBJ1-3,TGTGCCAGCAGTCGGGCTTTCTCTGGAAACACCATATATTTT,CASSRAFSGNTIYF
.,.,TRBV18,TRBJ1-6,TGTGCCAGCTCATCCGGGACTGCGAATAATTCACCCCTCCACTTT,CASSSGTANNSPLHF
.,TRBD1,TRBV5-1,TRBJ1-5,TGCGCCAGCAGCTTGGGGCCAGGGGGGGAGCCCCAGCATTTT,CASSLGPGGEPQHF
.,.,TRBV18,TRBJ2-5,TGTGCCAGCTCACCTCTTATCGGTGAGACCCAGTACTTC,CASSPLIGETQYF
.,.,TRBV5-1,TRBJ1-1,TGCGCCAGCAGCCCCGGGAGGGGGGGCGTGATGAACACTGAAGCTTTCTTT,CASSPGRGGVMNTEAFF